This entry features one TCR beta chain sequence. What it binds is not known. This specimen belongs to a study of blood T cells in healthy people across ages. Study-wide findings and caveats: Strong correlation linked observed beta diversity and percent naive T cells.

Trimming removed 6 bases from V and 5 bases from J, with 9 bases in between. The length of the CDR3 is 12 residues. Then a second PCR, running roughly 7 to 11 cycles, was carried out with a sample-barcoded 5' primer and a J-beta primer mix. MiXCR, run by TCRdb on the 5' RACE reads, gives a single entry per CDR3 protein. In the table there are under 1,000,000 distinct CDR3 sequences, about 37% of which are singletons. Peripheral blood, about 9.8 milliliters per donor, was collected. The authors extracted at least 5 micrograms of total RNA per sample. This chain joins TRBV12-3 or TRBV12-4 and TRBJ2-3; D uncertain. What was sequenced was blood. This TCR derives from a man younger than 35 in good health. For the CDR3, the DNA is TGTGCCAGCAGACTCTTAGGAGATACGCAGTATTTT. It specifies CASRLLGDTQYF.